The rows below give T cell receptor beta chains drawn from one sample of a study of blood T cell repertoires in COVID-19. The assay was immunoSEQ multiplex PCR, and TCRdb's table has in-frame clones only and misses some. The sample yields about 140,000 clones, approximately 84% seen once. The sample consisted of peripheral blood. The receptors here all came from a human donor in a cohort sampled during active COVID-19. Both conserved end residues are part of each CDR3. D genes are given only for firm matches. Clone size is not always given. Where it is, it says once, few, many or a class for expanded clones.

clone size	CDR3 length	J gene	D gene	V gene	CDR3 protein	CDR3 DNA
-	13	TRBJ1-1	TRBD1	TRBV25-1	CAGGTGTNTEAFF	TGTGCCGGAGGGACAGGGACGAACACTGAAGCTTTCTTT
-	14	TRBJ2-5	-	TRBV18	CASSPLAAQETQYF	TGTGCCAGCTCACCACTAGCAGCCCAAGAGACCCAGTACTTC
-	13	TRBJ2-5	-	TRBV7-8	CASSRGSKETQYF	TGTGCCAGCAGCCGGGGCAGTAAAGAGACCCAGTACTTC
-	13	TRBJ1-5	-	TRBV6-1	CASSEVFYQPQHF	TGTGCCAGCAGTGAAGTGTTCTATCAGCCCCAGCATTTT
-	17	TRBJ2-3	TRBD2	TRBV7-9	CASSPPMTSGESDTQYF	TGTGCCAGCAGCCCCCCGATGACTAGCGGGGAATCAGATACGCAGTATTTT
-	11	TRBJ1-1	-	TRBV12-3/TRBV12-4	CASSFNRRPFF	TGTGCCAGCAGTTTTAATAGGAGGCCTTTCTTT
-	13	TRBJ2-3	-	TRBV5-1	CASSTGQTDTQYF	TGCGCCAGCAGCACCGGACAGACAGATACGCAGTATTTT
once	17	TRBJ2-5	TRBD2	TRBV10-3	CAISELSAGGSEKTQYF	TGTGCCATCAGTGAGTTGTCAGCGGGGGGTTCCGAAAAGACCCAGTACTTC
-	17	TRBJ2-5	TRBD2	TRBV5-6	CASSLLRTSGHQETQYF	TGTGCCAGCAGCTTGCTCAGGACTAGCGGACACCAAGAGACCCAGTACTTC
-	15	TRBJ2-3	TRBD2	TRBV5-5	CASSALAASTDTQYF	TGTGCCAGCAGCGCACTAGCGGCCAGCACAGATACGCAGTATTTT
-	17	TRBJ2-1	-	TRBV4-1	CASSHGDRGLSYNEQFF	TGCGCCAGCAGCCATGGGGACCGGGGACTCTCCTACAATGAGCAGTTCTTC
-	13	TRBJ1-5	-	TRBV5-4	CASGPGINQPQHF	TGTGCCAGCGGACCGGGGATTAATCAGCCCCAGCATTTT
-	15	TRBJ2-1	-	TRBV5-4	CASSSLDGSRNEQFF	TGTGCCAGCAGCTCTCTAGACGGGAGCCGCAATGAGCAGTTCTTC
-	17	TRBJ1-1	TRBD1	TRBV5-4	CASSLGGQGRMNTEAFF	TGTGCCAGCAGCTTGGGGGGACAGGGTCGGATGAACACTGAAGCTTTCTTT
-	17	TRBJ1-6	TRBD1	TRBV7-2	CASTLSTRQGRHSPLHF	TGTGCCAGCACCTTATCGACGAGACAGGGAAGGCATTCACCCCTCCACTTT
-	15	TRBJ1-3	-	TRBV7-2	CASSSYRESGNTIYF	TGTGCCAGCAGCTCGTACAGGGAGTCCGGAAACACCATATATTTT
-	15	TRBJ2-1	TRBD1	TRBV27	CASNLLGQAYNEQFF	TGTGCCAGCAATCTCCTGGGACAGGCCTACAATGAGCAGTTCTTC
-	14	TRBJ2-1	TRBD1	TRBV5-4	CASSDRGHSNEQFF	TGTGCCAGCTCAGACAGGGGACACTCCAATGAGCAGTTCTTC
-	14	TRBJ1-2	TRBD1	TRBV6-6	CASSKEQGGYGYTF	TGTGCCAGCAGTAAGGAACAGGGGGGATATGGCTACACCTTC
-	12	TRBJ1-5	TRBD1	TRBV24-1	CAEGQYNQPQHF	TGTGCCGAGGGACAGTACAATCAGCCCCAGCATTTT
-	14	TRBJ1-2	-	TRBV14	CASSQGTGPYGYTF	TGTGCCAGCAGCCAAGGCACAGGGCCCTATGGCTACACCTTC
once	15	TRBJ1-5	-	TRBV5-6	CASSLGNRGDQPQHF	TGTGCCAGCAGCTTGGGGAATCGGGGAGATCAGCCCCAGCATTTT
-	15	TRBJ2-5	-	TRBV10-3	CAISESSRPQETQYF	TGTGCCATCAGTGAGTCGTCCAGGCCCCAAGAGACCCAGTACTTC
-	16	TRBJ1-3	-	TRBV5-1	CASSLALRGSGNTIYF	TGCGCCAGCAGCTTGGCTTTACGGGGGTCTGGAAACACCATATATTTT
-	14	TRBJ2-1	TRBD2	TRBV7-9	CASSSDTAGDEQFF	TGTGCCAGCAGCTCGGACACGGCGGGGGATGAGCAGTTCTTC
-	16	TRBJ1-1	-	TRBV7-9	CASSLSTGFGYTEAFF	TGTGCCAGCAGCCTATCCACGGGTTTTGGTTACACTGAAGCTTTCTTT
-	14	TRBJ2-5	TRBD2	TRBV7-2	CASSTVAGEETQYF	TGTGCCAGCAGCACAGTAGCGGGGGAGGAGACCCAGTACTTC
-	12	TRBJ1-4	-	TRBV28	CASRRGSEKLFF	TGTGCCAGCAGAAGGGGTTCCGAAAAACTGTTTTTT
-	15	TRBJ2-3	-	TRBV28	CASRYQGSSTDTQYF	TGTGCCAGCAGGTATCAGGGGTCTAGCACAGATACGCAGTATTTT
-	17	TRBJ2-2	TRBD1	TRBV11-2	CASSLRLGQGNTGELFF	TGTGCCAGCAGTCTAAGGCTGGGACAGGGGAACACCGGGGAGCTGTTTTTT
once	12	TRBJ2-2	-	TRBV9	CASSSARGELFF	TGTGCCAGCAGTAGCGCCCGCGGGGAGCTGTTTTTT
-	16	TRBJ2-5	TRBD2	TRBV2	CASSEARGGDQETQYF	TGTGCCAGCAGTGAAGCCCGGGGGGGGGACCAAGAGACCCAGTACTTC
-	12	TRBJ2-3	-	TRBV13	CASSLYTDTQYF	TGTGCCAGCAGCTTATACACAGATACGCAGTATTTT
-	16	TRBJ1-6	TRBD1	TRBV18	CASSRDSLSYNSPLHF	TGTGCCAGCTCAAGGGACAGTCTCTCCTATAATTCACCCCTCCACTTT
-	14	TRBJ1-3	TRBD1	TRBV7-9	CASTGTVSGNTIYF	TGTGCCAGCACCGGGACAGTCTCTGGAAACACCATATATTTT
-	14	TRBJ2-7	TRBD1	TRBV9	CASSVGGQDYEQYF	TGTGCCAGCAGCGTAGGGGGACAGGATTACGAGCAGTACTTC
-	11	TRBJ1-2	-	TRBV6-5	CASSTGYGYTF	TGTGCCAGCAGTACAGGGTATGGCTACACCTTC
few	18	TRBJ2-6	TRBD1	TRBV2	CASSEIRTGGSGANVLTF	TGTGCCAGCAGTGAAATACGAACAGGGGGCTCTGGGGCCAACGTCCTGACTTTC
-	13	TRBJ1-3	TRBD1	TRBV2	CARQTGSGNTIYF	TGTGCCAGACAGACAGGGTCTGGAAACACCATATATTTT
-	17	TRBJ2-7	-	TRBV29-1	CSVALFARLNTGYEQYF	TGCAGCGTCGCCCTATTCGCGCGACTGAATACAGGATACGAGCAGTACTTC
-	15	TRBJ1-1	TRBD1	TRBV18	CASSPRDRQVVKAFF	TGTGCCAGCTCACCTCGGGACAGGCAAGTTGTGAAAGCTTTCTTT
-	17	TRBJ2-2	TRBD2	TRBV15	CATSSQTGGPNTGELFF	TGTGCCACCAGCAGTCAAACGGGGGGGCCGAACACCGGGGAGCTGTTTTTT
-	15	TRBJ2-3	TRBD1	TRBV2	CASMVDRGIVDTQYF	TGTGCCAGCATGGTAGACAGGGGTATAGTAGATACGCAGTATTTT
few	15	TRBJ1-6	-	TRBV9	CASSGNRVSNSPLHF	TGTGCCAGCAGCGGAAACAGGGTGAGCAATTCACCCCTCCACTTT
-	14	TRBJ2-1	TRBD2	TRBV7-2	CASSLQRGANEQFF	TGTGCCAGCAGCCTCCAGCGGGGGGCAAATGAGCAGTTCTTC
-	16	TRBJ2-7	-	TRBV6-2/TRBV6-3	CASSYRRDFGGHEQYF	TGTGCCAGCAGTTATCGTCGGGACTTCGGGGGGCACGAGCAGTACTTC
-	13	TRBJ1-5	-	TRBV5-1	CASSPAPGQPQHF	TGCGCCAGCAGCCCGGCCCCGGGTCAGCCCCAGCATTTT
-	13	TRBJ1-4	TRBD1	TRBV15	CATGGTGLEKLFF	TGTGCCACCGGTGGGACAGGACTTGAAAAACTGTTTTTT